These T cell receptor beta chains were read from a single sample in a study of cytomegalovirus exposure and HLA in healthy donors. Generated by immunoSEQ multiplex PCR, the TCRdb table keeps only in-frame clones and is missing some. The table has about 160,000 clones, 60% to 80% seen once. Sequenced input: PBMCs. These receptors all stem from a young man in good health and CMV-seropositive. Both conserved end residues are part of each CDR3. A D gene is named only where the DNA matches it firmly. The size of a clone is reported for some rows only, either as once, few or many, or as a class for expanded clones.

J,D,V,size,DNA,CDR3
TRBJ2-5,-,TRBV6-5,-,TGTGCCAGCAGTTACATGGAGTCGGGGGCCCAGTACTTC,CASSYMESGAQYF
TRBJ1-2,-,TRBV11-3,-,TGTGCCAGCAGCCATCTCGGACGGGAAGAATATGGCTACACCTTC,CASSHLGREEYGYTF
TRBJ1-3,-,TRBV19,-,TGTGCCAGTAGGGACATCTCTGGAAACACCATATATTTT,CASRDISGNTIYF
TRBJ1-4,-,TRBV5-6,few,TGTGCCAGCAGCCCCGCCTGGGAGGTTGAAAAACTGTTTTTT,CASSPAWEVEKLFF
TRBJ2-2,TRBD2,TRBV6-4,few,TGTGCCAGCAGTGAACTAGCGGGGGACACCGGGGAGCTGTTTTTT,CASSELAGDTGELFF
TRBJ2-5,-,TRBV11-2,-,TGTGCCAGCAGCTTAGTTCGGGGGGCGGGGGAGACCCAGTACTTC,CASSLVRGAGETQYF
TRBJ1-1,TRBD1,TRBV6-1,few,TGTGCCAGCAGTGTGGGACAGGGGGGAGGGAAGGACACTGAAGCTTTCTTT,CASSVGQGGGKDTEAFF
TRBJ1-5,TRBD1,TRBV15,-,TGTGCCACCTCCCGGGACAGGGGGTTTAGTCAGCCCCAGCATTTT,CATSRDRGFSQPQHF
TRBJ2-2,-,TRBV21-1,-,TGTGCCAAAGTCGGACAGGGGATGTCTACCGGGGAGCTGTTTTTT,CAKVGQGMSTGELFF
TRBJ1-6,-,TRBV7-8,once,TGTGCCAGCGGGAGCACCTATAATTCACCCCTCCACTTT,CASGSTYNSPLHF
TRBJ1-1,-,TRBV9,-,TGTGCCAGCAGCCCCTCTGCAGTGGGGGGTACTGAAGCTTTCTTT,CASSPSAVGGTEAFF
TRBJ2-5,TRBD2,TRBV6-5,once,TGTGCCAGCAGGCGGGGGGGGAAAGCAGAGACCCAGTACTTC,CASRRGGKAETQYF
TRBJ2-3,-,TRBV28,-,TGTGCCAGCAGTTTTCTCGGTGAAGATACGCAGTATTTT,CASSFLGEDTQYF
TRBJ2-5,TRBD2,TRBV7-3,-,TGTGCCAGCAGCTCAAGCGGGGGGGCCGCAGAGACCCAGTACTTC,CASSSSGGAAETQYF
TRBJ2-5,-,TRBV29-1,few,TGCAGCGTTGAAGTGCAGGGTTTCCAAGAGACCCAGTACTTC,CSVEVQGFQETQYF
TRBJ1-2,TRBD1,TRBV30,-,TGTGCCTGGTCTCGTGGACAGGGGTTTAACTATGGCTACACCTTC,CAWSRGQGFNYGYTF
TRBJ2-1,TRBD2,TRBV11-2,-,TGTGCCAGCAGCTCGGGGACTAGCAGGCGCAATGAGCAGTTCTTC,CASSSGTSRRNEQFF
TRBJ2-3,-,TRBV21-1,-,TGTGCCAGCAGCAAAGCCGGGGCAGGGGATACAGATACGCAGTATTTT,CASSKAGAGDTDTQYF
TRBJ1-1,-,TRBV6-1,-,TGTGCCAGCAGTGACGGGATGAACACTGAAGCTTTCTTT,CASSDGMNTEAFF
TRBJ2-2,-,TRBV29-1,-,TGCAGCGTTGAAGATTTAGCTGGGGAGCTGTTTTTT,CSVEDLAGELFF
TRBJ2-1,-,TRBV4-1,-,TGCGCCAGCAGCCAACTTTCTAGCGAGGGCAATGAGCAGTTCTTC,CASSQLSSEGNEQFF
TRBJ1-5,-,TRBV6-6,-,TGTGCCAGCAGTCCGGGGGACGGCAATCAGCCCCAGCATTTT,CASSPGDGNQPQHF
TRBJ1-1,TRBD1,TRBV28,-,TGTGCCAGCAGTTTACCAATACAGGGGAGAGTGGATACTGAAGCTTTCTTT,CASSLPIQGRVDTEAFF
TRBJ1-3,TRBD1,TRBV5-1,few,TGCGCCAGCAGCATAGGGGGCTTTGGAAACACCATATATTTT,CASSIGGFGNTIYF
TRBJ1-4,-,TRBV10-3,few,TGTGCCATCAGTGATCAACAGGCTCCAGAAAAACTGTTTTTT,CAISDQQAPEKLFF
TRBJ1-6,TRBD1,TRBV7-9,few,TGTGCCAGCAGCCCACAGGGGGCGGGGAATTCACCCCTCCACTTT,CASSPQGAGNSPLHF
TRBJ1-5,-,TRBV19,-,TGTGCCAGTAGTTCCGGACAGAGAGAGTATCAGCCCCAGCATTTT,CASSSGQREYQPQHF
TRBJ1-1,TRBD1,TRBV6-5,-,TGTGCCAGCAGTTCCCCGGGACAGCCTAACACTGAAGCTTTCTTT,CASSSPGQPNTEAFF
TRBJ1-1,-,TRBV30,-,TGTGCCTGGAGCCCAACCGGCACTGAAGCTTTCTTT,CAWSPTGTEAFF